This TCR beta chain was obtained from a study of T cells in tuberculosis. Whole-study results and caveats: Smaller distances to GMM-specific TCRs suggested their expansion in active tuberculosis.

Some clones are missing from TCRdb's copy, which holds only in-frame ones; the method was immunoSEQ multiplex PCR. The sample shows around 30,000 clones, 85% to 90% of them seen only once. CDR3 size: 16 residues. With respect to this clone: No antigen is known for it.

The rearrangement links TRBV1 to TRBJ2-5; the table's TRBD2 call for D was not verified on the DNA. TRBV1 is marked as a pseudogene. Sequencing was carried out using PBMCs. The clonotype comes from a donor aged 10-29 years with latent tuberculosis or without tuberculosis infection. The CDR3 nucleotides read TGCACCAGCAGCTACGGACTAGCGGGGTCCCAAGAGACCCAGTACTTC. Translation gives CTSSYGLAGSQETQYF.